Reported below is one T cell receptor beta chain. Sequencing used immunoSEQ multiplex PCR; TCRdb keeps in-frame clones, though not all of them. The sample has 45,000 to 65,000 clones, under 80% seen once. The sort gate was single viable CD3+CD4+CD8-CD45RO+ cells for memory CD4+ T cells. Donors' CMV status reflects serum IgG against pp150, pp28, p38, p52. The sample comes from a study of memory CD4+ T cells and cytomegalovirus serostatus. This CDR3 has 14 amino acids. CDR1 is SGHNT and CDR2 is YYREEE in the germline V gene (reference sequence). V was pared by 4 bases and J by 4 bases, with 5 bases of the junction left unmatched.

This chain uses TRBV5-4 with TRBJ1-1; 9 positions agree with TRBD1. The receptor was derived from an adult in good health and CMV-seronegative. Material for sequencing was memory CD4+ T cells from blood. CDR3 amino acids: CASSRRDRATEAFF. The DNA of the CDR3 is TGTGCCAGCAGCCGAAGGGACAGGGCCACTGAAGCTTTCTTT.